This T cell receptor (beta chain) was identified during a study of blood T cell repertoires in COVID-19 (dated by TCRdb to 2018 to 2021). Regarding the complete study: Samples from collaborators originated in the United States, Italy and Spain and spanned both the acute and convalescent phases of COVID-19. The repertoires were released in a freely available public database meant as a resource for research on the immune response to SARS-CoV-2. The material from the prospective study consisted of cDNA or gDNA derived from T cells, B-cell-depleted T cells, or PBMCs. Samples were obtained from the ongoing ImmuneRACE study (first 160 participants) and from 1,200 or so subjects provided by 6 global collaborators. The dataset comprised deeply sampled blood TCRbeta repertoires from subjects exposed to, actively infected with, or recovered from COVID-19. Nearly every sample came with metadata listing a de-identified subject ID, COVID-19 status, age in years and sex. Where HLA class I and class II types were available, the types were taken from metadata supplied by the sample provider, not from assay-based typing.

V and J are truncated by 4 bases and 6 bases respectively, leaving an intervening sequence of 15 bases. The germline V gene gives CDR1 as LGHNA and CDR2 as YNFKEQ. Inclusive of the bounding cysteine and phenylalanine, the CDR3 is 15 residues long. Only CDR3 DNA is held: 45 bases, read in frame from base 1. What the study reported, not specific to this receptor: Clinical and demographic metadata were provided uncurated, with the amount varying by source and participant.

Regarding this clone: The clone's antigen remains unknown. No quality values exist for individual bases; no much larger clone is one base distant.

The immunoSEQ Assay, a bias-controlled multiplex PCR, was used to amplify TCRbeta CDR3 regions from genomic DNA. The published analysis was carried out like this. The number of nucleated cells in each sample was estimated by amplification of reference gene primers within the assay. To quantify the absolute abundance of each unique TCRbeta CDR3 rearrangement, sequence reads were collapsed and filtered. For each sample, productive Simpson clonality was calculated by taking the square root of Simpson's diversity index across productive rearrangements. As stored in TCRdb, this immuneACCESS dataset retains in-frame rearrangements with V and J assigned. A fraction of the clones does not appear; measured against another copy, unresolved V genes explain less than half of the discrepancy, and the remainder lacks a known reason. V and J calls and clone size are those listed in that table; D and trimming were worked out from the DNA. The table for this sample lists roughly 50,000 clones; approximately 80% of them were counted only once. Around a fifth of the sample is held by the ten biggest clonotypes.

The collaborating institutions used their own protocols to collect whole blood in K2EDTA tubes. For TCRbeta analysis, collaborators shipped samples as frozen whole blood, isolated PBMCs, or DNA extracted from either of those sample types. The source of this sequence is a human donor with active or convalescent COVID-19. The donor label of this sample is uncertain. The material sequenced was peripheral blood. This sequence uses TRBV4-2 and TRBJ1-4; the D segment could be TRBD1, given 5 matching bases. The CDR3 amino acid sequence is: CASSPAGLRDEKLFF. The DNA sequence is as follows: TGTGCCAGCAGCCCTGCAGGGCTCAGGGATGAAAAACTGTTTTTT.